Following are 6 T cell receptor beta chains from one sample sequenced in a study of T cells in women clearing cervical HPV infection. The protocol was immunoSEQ multiplex PCR, while the TCRdb copy is restricted to in-frame clones and leaves out a portion. This repertoire includes tens of thousands of clones. Material: blood buffy coat. These receptors were obtained from a woman aged 18 to 75 with a cervical HPV16 infection that either progressed to CIN3+ or cleared (not recorded which).

Comment on this clone: The read is 3 residues too short to cover the CDR3 end, so that end is filled in from the germline J gene. The V call is TRBV19, the J call TRBJ1-1; D might be TRBD1 (5 bases). There are 16 residues in the CDR3. Trimming pared 3 bases from V and 4 bases from J, leaving 18 bases between. Germline CDR1 is LNHDA and CDR2 is SQIVND (reference sequence). CDR3 DNA (partial): TGTGCCAGTAGTATGCGAGGCAGGGTGCGGAGCACTGAA. This translates into CASSMRGRVRSTE. The full CDR3 protein reads CASSMRGRVRSTEAFF.

In regard to this clone: The sequenced fragment ends 3 residues before the CDR3 boundary, so the rest is inferred from the germline J gene. The chain combines TRBV19 with TRBJ2-1, with 12 bases matching TRBD2. The ends lost 5 bases at V and 4 bases at J; junction bases unmatched: 3. The CDR3 is 15 amino acids. The germline V gene has CDR1 LNHDA and CDR2 SQIVND (reference sequence). This CDR3 is CASSRTSGAYNEQFF. The covered CDR3 bases are TGTGCCAGTAGTCGGACTAGCGGGGCGTACAATGAG.

About this clone: Read coverage stops 3 residues before the CDR3 terminus; the germline J gene supplies the remainder. The chain recombines TRBV12-3 or TRBV12-4 with TRBJ2-7; a possible D gene is TRBD2 (5 bases). The CDR3 spans 15 residues. Trimming shortened V by 3 bases and J by 3 bases, and 15 bases separated the two germline ends. The CDR3 sequence: CASSLDFQRVYEQYF. The DNA read from the CDR3 is TGTGCCAGCAGTTTGGACTTTCAACGCGTCTACGAG.

On this clone: The missing CDR3 end, 3 residues past where the read stops, is filled in from the germline J gene. The chain recombines TRBV30 with TRBJ2-7; TRBD1 aligns across 7 bases. The CDR3 consists of 15 residues. Trimming removed 1 base from V and 2 bases from J; junction bases left unmatched: 8. Germline CDR1 GTSNPN, CDR2 SVGIG (reference sequence). The sequenced CDR3 bases are TGTGCCTGGAGTGGTCAAAACAGGGGACCCTACGAG. Translation: CAWSGQNRGPYE. The whole CDR3 sequence is CAWSGQNRGPYEQYF.

On this clone itself: The CDR3 end falls 3 residues outside the read, so it is completed with the germline J gene. This sequence joins TRBV14 and TRBJ2-1; D is uncertain. The CDR3 length is 14 residues. Germline V gene data show CDR1 as SGHDN and CDR2 as FVKESK. Trimming left V 1 base short and J 3 bases short, with 7 bases between. CDR3: CASSQVAGYNEQFF. Incomplete CDR3 DNA: TGTGCCAGCAGCCAAGTTGCAGGCTACAATGAG. The entire variable domain, with the rest obtained from reference TRBV14 and TRBJ2-1, is as follows: EAGVTQFPSHSVIEKGQTVTLRCDPISGHDNLYWYRRVMGKEIKFLLHFVKESKQDESGMPNNRFLAERTGGTYSTLKVQPAELEDSGVYFCASSQVAGYNEQFFGPGTRLTVL.

CDR3 residues: CASSLTGGNEKLFF. Partial CDR3 DNA: TGTGCCAGCAGCTTGACAGGGGGTAATGAAAAG. The chain joins TRBV7-9 to TRBJ2-2; 9 bases fit TRBD1. The CDR3 end is not reached by the read, which stops 3 residues before it; the germline J gene fills it in. CDR1 is SEHNR, CDR2 FQNEAQ, per germline (reference sequence). The CDR3 consists of 14 residues. Filled out from reference TRBV7-9 and TRBJ2-2, the complete variable domain reads DTGVSQNPRHKITKRGQNVTFRCDPISEHNRLYWYRQTLGQGPEFLTYFQNEAQLEKSRLLSDRFSAERPKGSFSTLEIQRTEQGDSAMYLCASSLTGGNEKLFFGEGSRLTVL.